Given below is one TCR beta chain in context. The antigen it recognizes is unknown. No quality values exist for individual bases; no much larger clone is one base distant. Whole blood was collected in K2EDTA tubes by collaborating institutions according to the institutions' own protocols. For TCRbeta analysis, collaborators shipped samples as frozen whole blood, isolated PBMCs, or DNA extracted from either of those sample types. The data are from a study of blood T cell repertoires in COVID-19 (dated by TCRdb to the early 2020s). For the wider study: Collaborator samples came from the United States, Italy and Spain and covered acute and convalescent phases of COVID-19. The prospective study material was composed of cDNA or gDNA derived from T cells, B-cell-depleted T cells, or PBMCs. Deeply sampled blood TCRbeta repertoires from subjects exposed to, actively infected with, or recovered from COVID-19 were included in the dataset. The repertoires were made available in a free public database intended to serve as a resource for research on the immune response to SARS-CoV-2. Samples were obtained from the ongoing ImmuneRACE study (first 160 participants) and from about 1,300 subjects provided by 6 global collaborators. The sample metadata nearly always contained a de-identified subject ID, COVID-19 status, age in years and sex. HLA class I and class II types, where available, came from metadata supplied by the sample provider rather than from assay-based typing.

The CDR3 runs 13 amino acids, cysteine and phenylalanine included. Only the CDR3 portion is preserved as DNA: 39 bases, with reading frame beginning at the first base. As encoded in the germline V gene, CDR1 is MRHNA while CDR2 is SNTAGT. V is trimmed back by 4 bases and J by 4 bases, and the junction contains 2 bases that no gene match accounts for. TCRbeta CDR3 regions were amplified from genomic DNA using the immunoSEQ Assay, a bias-controlled multiplex PCR. The original methods were these. Nucleated cell counts per sample were estimated from amplification of reference gene primers within the assay. To quantify the absolute abundance of each unique TCRbeta CDR3 rearrangement, sequence reads were collapsed and filtered. For each sample, productive Simpson clonality was calculated by taking the square root of Simpson's diversity index across productive rearrangements. The immuneACCESS repertoire file appears here via TCRdb, limited to in-frame rearrangements. These files lack a portion of the clones; in checked studies, under half of the deficit traces to unresolved V genes, and the cause of the others is not known. V, J and clone size were drawn from that table, and D and trimming were deduced from the DNA. The sample records just under 45,000 clones, 75% to 90% of which are singletons. In total, the top ten clones hold 1% to 1.5% of the sample.

On the study overall, not on this receptor specifically: How much clinical and demographic metadata was included differed by source and by participant, and the metadata was provided uncurated.

Recombination joined TRBV6-4 with TRBJ2-7; 9 central nucleotides agree with TRBD1. Material: peripheral blood. This TCR was recovered from a middle-aged woman with acute or convalescent COVID-19. For the CDR3, the sequence is CASSAGTGYEQYF. The DNA sequence follows: TGTGCCAGCAGTGCCGGGACAGGGTACGAGCAGTACTTC.